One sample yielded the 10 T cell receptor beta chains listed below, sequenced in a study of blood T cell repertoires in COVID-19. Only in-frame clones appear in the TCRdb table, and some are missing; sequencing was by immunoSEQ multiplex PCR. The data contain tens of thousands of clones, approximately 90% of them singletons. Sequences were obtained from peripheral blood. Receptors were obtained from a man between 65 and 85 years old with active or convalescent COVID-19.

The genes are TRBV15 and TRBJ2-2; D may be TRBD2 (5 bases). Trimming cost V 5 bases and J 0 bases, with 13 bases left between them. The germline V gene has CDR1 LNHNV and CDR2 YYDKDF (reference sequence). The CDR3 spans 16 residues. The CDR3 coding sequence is TGTGCCACCAGCGGAGGAATAGAGACGAACACCGGGGAGCTGTTTTTT. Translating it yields CATSGGIETNTGELFF.

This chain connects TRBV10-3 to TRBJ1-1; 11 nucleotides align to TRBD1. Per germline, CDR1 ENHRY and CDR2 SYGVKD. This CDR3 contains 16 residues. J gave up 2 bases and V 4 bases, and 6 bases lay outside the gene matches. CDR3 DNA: TGTGCCATCAGTGCTTGGACAGGGGGCTTAAACACTGAAGCTTTCTTT. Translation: CAISAWTGGLNTEAFF.

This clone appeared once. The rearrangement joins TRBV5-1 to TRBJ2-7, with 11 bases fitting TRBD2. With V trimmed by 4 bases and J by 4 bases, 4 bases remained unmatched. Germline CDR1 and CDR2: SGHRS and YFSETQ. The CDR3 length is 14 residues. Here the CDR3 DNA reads TGCGCCAGCAGCACCGGGACTAGCGGATACGAGCAGTACTTC. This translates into CASSTGTSGYEQYF. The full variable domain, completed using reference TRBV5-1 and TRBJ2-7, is KAGVTQTPRYLIKTRGQQVTLSCSPISGHRSVSWYQQTPGQGLQFLFEYFSETQRNKGNFPGRFSGRQFSNSRSEMNVSTLELGDSALYLCASSTGTSGYEQYFGPGTRLTVT.

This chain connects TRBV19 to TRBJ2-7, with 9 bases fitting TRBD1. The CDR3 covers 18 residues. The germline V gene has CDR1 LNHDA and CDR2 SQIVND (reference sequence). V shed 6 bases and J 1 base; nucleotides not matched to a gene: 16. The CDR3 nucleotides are TGTGCCAGTAGGGAGGCGCATCCTACCGGGACAGGGTCCTACGAGCAGTACTTC. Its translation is CASREAHPTGTGSYEQYF.

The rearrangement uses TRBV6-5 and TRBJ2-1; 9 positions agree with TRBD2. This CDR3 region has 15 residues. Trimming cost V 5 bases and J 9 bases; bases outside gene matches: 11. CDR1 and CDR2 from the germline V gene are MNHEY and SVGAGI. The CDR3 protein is CASSHRASGTGEQFF. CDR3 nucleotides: TGTGCCAGCAGTCACCGGGCTAGCGGGACGGGTGAGCAGTTCTTC.

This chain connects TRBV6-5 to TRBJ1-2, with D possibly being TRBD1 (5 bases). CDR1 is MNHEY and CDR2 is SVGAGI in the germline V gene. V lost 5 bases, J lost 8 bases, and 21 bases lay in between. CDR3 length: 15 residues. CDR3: CASSLLLIGTGGYTF. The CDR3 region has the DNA TGTGCCAGCAGTCTACTACTGATCGGTACAGGAGGCTACACCTTC.

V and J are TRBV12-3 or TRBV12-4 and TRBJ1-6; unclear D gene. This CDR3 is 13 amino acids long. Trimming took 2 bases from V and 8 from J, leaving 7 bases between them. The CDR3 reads CASSLQNHSPLHF. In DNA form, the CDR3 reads TGTGCCAGCAGTTTACAGAATCATTCACCCCTCCACTTT.

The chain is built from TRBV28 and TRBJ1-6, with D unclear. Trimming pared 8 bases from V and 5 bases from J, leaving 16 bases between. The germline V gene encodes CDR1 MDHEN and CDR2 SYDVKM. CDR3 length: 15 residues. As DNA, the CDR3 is TGTGCCAGCTCAGAGGCGGGTTTAAATAATTCACCCCTCCACTTT. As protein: CASSEAGLNNSPLHF.

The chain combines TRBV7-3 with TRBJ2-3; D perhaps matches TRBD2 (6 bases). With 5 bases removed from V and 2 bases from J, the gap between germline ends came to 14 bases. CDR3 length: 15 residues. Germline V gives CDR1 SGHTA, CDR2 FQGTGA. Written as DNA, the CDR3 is TGTGCCAGCAGCCCCCAAGCGGACTACACAGATACGCAGTATTTT. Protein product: CASSPQADYTDTQYF.

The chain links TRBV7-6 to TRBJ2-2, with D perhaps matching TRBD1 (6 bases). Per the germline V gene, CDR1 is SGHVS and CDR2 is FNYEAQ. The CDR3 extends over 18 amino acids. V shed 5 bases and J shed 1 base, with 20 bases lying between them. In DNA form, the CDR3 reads TGTGCCAGCAGCGAACGGATCGGACAGAGGGTGAACACCGGGGAGCTGTTTTTT. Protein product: CASSERIGQRVNTGELFF. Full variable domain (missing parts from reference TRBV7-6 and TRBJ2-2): GAGVSQSPRYKVTKRGQDVALRCDPISGHVSLYWYRQALGQGPEFLTYFNYEAQQDKSGLPNDRFSAERPEGSISTLTIQRTEQRDSAMYRCASSERIGQRVNTGELFFGEGSRLTVL.